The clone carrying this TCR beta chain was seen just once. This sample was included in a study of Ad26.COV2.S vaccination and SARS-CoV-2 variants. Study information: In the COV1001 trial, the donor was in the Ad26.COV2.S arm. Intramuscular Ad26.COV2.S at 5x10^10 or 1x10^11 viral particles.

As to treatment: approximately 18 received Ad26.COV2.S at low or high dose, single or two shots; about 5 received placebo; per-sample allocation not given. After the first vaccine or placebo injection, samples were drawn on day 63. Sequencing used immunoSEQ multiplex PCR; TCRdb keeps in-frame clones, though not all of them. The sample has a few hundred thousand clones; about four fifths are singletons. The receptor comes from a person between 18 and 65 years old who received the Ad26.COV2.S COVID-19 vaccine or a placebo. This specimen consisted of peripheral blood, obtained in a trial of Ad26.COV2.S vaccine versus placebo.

In DNA form, the CDR3 reads TGTGCCACCAGCAAAGGAGGAGCGGGGGGGCGGGAGACCCAGTACTTC. Translating gives CATSKGGAGGRETQYF. The rearrangement joins TRBV15 to TRBJ2-5; 10 nucleotides agree with TRBD2. The V gene end was trimmed by 4 bases and the J gene end by 5 bases; junction bases not matched to a gene: 10. CDR3 length: 16 residues. Germline values: CDR1 LNHNV, CDR2 YYDKDF (reference sequence).